These 23 T cell receptor beta chains were all obtained from the same sample, sequenced in a study of T cells in Graves' hyperthyroidism and ophthalmopathy. What was amplified from RNA transcripts were TCR beta CDR3 regions. First-round RT-PCR with HTBI primers amplified the TCR CDR3 region. TCRdb re-called the multiplex PCR reads with MiXCR, one entry per CDR3 protein. This sample yields about 770,000 distinct CDR3 sequences, of which around a sixth are seen a single time; over 15% belongs to the top ten. Sequenced input: blood. These receptors all stem from a woman between 50 and 59 years old with Graves' hyperthyroidism that later progressed to Graves' ophthalmopathy.

This clonotype showed up just a few times. The CDR3 protein is CASSDPGPPNYEQFF. As DNA, the CDR3 is TGTGCCAGCAGTGATCCCGGACCTCCCAATTATGAGCAGTTCTTC. The rearrangement joins TRBV9 to TRBJ2-1, with D unclear. Per the germline V gene, CDR1 is SGDLS and CDR2 is YYNGEE. Deletions cut 5 bases from V and 8 bases from J, with 20 bases between. This CDR3 comprises 15 residues.

This clonotype came up many times. V usage is TRBV18 and J usage is TRBJ2-1; D is possibly TRBD2 (6 bases). V dropped 4 bases and J dropped 7 bases, with 20 bases sitting between them. The CDR3 spans 16 residues. The germline gives CDR1 KGHSH, CDR2 LQKENI. The chain's CDR3 is CASSQTSFGRANEQFF. In nucleotides, the CDR3 is TGTGCCAGCTCACAGACTAGTTTCGGGCGTGCGAATGAGCAGTTCTTC.

Of note for this clonotype: A much bigger clone sits one base away, suggesting this may be a read error. DNA of the CDR3: TGTTCCATCACCCAAGGATCGGGCACTGAAGCTTTCTTT. It specifies CSITQGSGTEAFF. The J gene is TRBJ1-1, the V gene TRBV10-3; D not certain. Germline loops: CDR1 ENHRY, CDR2 SYGVKD. The CDR3 contains 13 residues.

The chain carries TRBV3-1 and TRBJ1-2; perhaps TRBD1 as D (6 bases). This CDR3 is 15 amino acids long. The V gene lost 3 bases and the J gene lost 4 bases, with 15 bases spanning the gap. The germline CDR1 and CDR2 sequences are LGHDT and YNNKEL (reference sequence). The CDR3 nucleotides read TGTGCCAGCAGCCACCCTATCGGACAGAGCTATGGCTACACCTTC. Amino acids: CASSHPIGQSYGYTF.

The chain joins TRBV6-5 to TRBJ2-3; D tentatively reads TRBD1 or TRBD2 (5 bases each). From germline, CDR1 is MNHEY and CDR2 SVGAGI. V was clipped by 6 bases and J by 0 bases, with 19 bases between them. This CDR3 is 17 amino acids long. The CDR3, as DNA: TGTGCCAGCAGCTTCGAGTCGGGACGGATTAGCACAGATACGCAGTATTTT. It translates to CASSFESGRISTDTQYF.

The CDR3 spells CASSDRGVSDTQYF. The CDR3 DNA is TGTGCCAGCAGTGACAGGGGAGTTTCAGATACGCAGTATTTT. The chain joins TRBV2 to TRBJ2-3, with D perhaps matching TRBD1 (6 bases). V lost 3 bases and J 4 bases, leaving 11 bases between the germline ends. Germline V gene lookup returns CDR1 SNHLY and CDR2 FYNNEI. The CDR3 totals 14 residues. Full variable domain (remainder filled in from reference TRBV2 and TRBJ2-3): EPEVTQTPSHQVTQMGQEVILRCVPISNHLYFYWYRQILGQKVEFLVSFYNNEISEKSEIFDDQFSVERPDGSNFTLKIRSTKLEDSAMYFCASSDRGVSDTQYFGPGTRLTVL.

The chain couples TRBV7-6 to TRBJ1-2; a possible D gene is TRBD1 (5 bases). The CDR3 runs to 16 residues. Germline V CDR1 and CDR2: SGHVS, FNYEAQ. Trimming left V 1 base short and J 2 bases short, with 14 bases between. CDR3 in amino acids: CASSLGGPMGNYGYTF. As DNA, the CDR3 is TGTGCCAGCAGCTTAGGGGGACCGATGGGAAACTATGGCTACACCTTC.

The V gene is TRBV27, the J gene TRBJ1-4; tentative D call: TRBD1 (6 bases). Germline CDR1 MNHEY, CDR2 SMNVEV (reference sequence). CDR3 length: 16 residues. Trimming stripped 3 bases from V and 8 bases from J, with 19 bases between. In nucleotides, the CDR3 is TGTGCCAGCAGTTTTTCAGGAGGGGGACAACCCGAAAAACTGTTTTTT. It yields the protein CASSFSGGGQPEKLFF.

This clonotype came up many times. The chain carries TRBV20-1 and TRBJ2-2; possible D gene TRBD1, 5 bases. Germline V lookup: CDR1 DFQATT, CDR2 SNEGSKA (reference sequence). Trimming removed 3 bases from V and 1 base from J, with 12 bases in between. The CDR3 spans 15 residues. This CDR3 is CSARAGFRNTGELFF. In nucleotides, the CDR3 is TGCAGTGCTAGGGCAGGGTTCCGGAACACCGGGGAGCTGTTTTTT.

The V call is TRBV5-1, the J call TRBJ2-7; 7 bases agree with TRBD2. The V gene end was trimmed by 7 bases and the J gene end by 6 bases; junction bases not matched to a gene: 13. Germline CDR1 and CDR2: SGHRS and YFSETQ. This CDR3 has 14 residues. The CDR3: CASCIGGIPTEQYF. CDR3 in DNA: TGCGCCAGCTGCATCGGGGGGATTCCTACCGAGCAGTACTTC. Filled out from reference TRBV5-1 and TRBJ2-7, the complete variable domain reads KAGVTQTPRYLIKTRGQQVTLSCSPISGHRSVSWYQQTPGQGLQFLFEYFSETQRNKGNFPGRFSGRQFSNSRSEMNVSTLELGDSALYLCASCIGGIPTEQYFGPGTRLTVT.

This chain links TRBV12-3 or TRBV12-4 with TRBJ2-3; D perhaps matches TRBD1 (7 bases). There are 14 residues in the CDR3. V shed 5 bases and J shed 6 bases, with 15 bases lying between them. The CDR3 here is CASSAGGGLDTQYF. Written as DNA, the CDR3 is TGTGCCAGCAGTGCAGGGGGAGGACTTGATACGCAGTATTTT.

The chain links TRBV19 to TRBJ2-6; possible D gene TRBD1, 6 bases. The germline CDR1 and CDR2 sequences are LNHDA and SQIVND (reference sequence). V shed 0 bases and J shed 0 bases, with 12 bases lying between them. The CDR3 totals 18 residues. The CDR3 DNA sequence: TGTGCCAGTAGTATAGATGGGGGCCCACCCTCTGGGGCCAACGTCCTGACTTTC. Translating it yields CASSIDGGPPSGANVLTF.

This clonotype was detected many times. The CDR3 DNA sequence: TGCGCCAGCAGCAGGGACAGGGGTGACACAGATACGCAGTATTTT. Protein: CASSRDRGDTDTQYF. The chain has TRBV5-1 and TRBJ2-3; 10 positions agree with TRBD1. There are 15 residues in the CDR3. Trimming took 4 bases from V and 2 from J; bases not matched to a gene: 4. Germline-derived CDR1 and CDR2 are SGHRS and YFSETQ.

Ten or more counts support this clonotype. The chain combines TRBV2 with TRBJ2-3, with 11 positions matching TRBD1. From germline, CDR1 is SNHLY and CDR2 FYNNEI. There are 13 residues in the CDR3. J gave up 4 bases and V 6 bases, and 0 bases lay outside the gene matches. The CDR3 region has the DNA TGTGCCAGCAGGGACAGGGGGCCAGATACGCAGTATTTT. Residues: CASRDRGPDTQYF.

This clonotype was seen many times. The rearrangement joins TRBV27 to TRBJ1-3; D gene uncertain. Trimming took off 3 bases at V and 0 bases at J, with 9 bases between the two ends. The CDR3 runs to 15 residues. Germline CDR1 MNHEY, CDR2 SMNVEV (reference sequence). The CDR3 region is CASSLGSGSGNTIYF. Written as DNA, the CDR3 is TGTGCCAGCAGTTTGGGGTCGGGCTCTGGAAACACCATATATTTT.

The chain joins TRBV11-2 to TRBJ2-2, with 7 nucleotides matching TRBD1. V was pared by 5 bases and J by 5 bases, with 5 bases of the junction left unmatched. CDR3 length: 14 amino acids. Germline V lookup: CDR1 SGHAT, CDR2 FQNNGV. CDR3 sequence reads: CASSVTGATGELFF. The CDR3 nucleotides are TGTGCCAGCAGCGTAACAGGGGCGACCGGGGAGCTGTTTTTT.

In DNA, the CDR3 is TGTGCCACCGAAGGAGTCCAGGAAAATCAGCCCCAGCATTTT. It codes for CATEGVQENQPQHF. The chain links TRBV6-2 or TRBV6-3 to TRBJ1-5; D unresolved. Trimming pared 10 bases from V and 4 bases from J, leaving 17 bases between. Germline V lookup: CDR1 MNHEY, CDR2 SVGEGT. This CDR3 contains 14 residues.

J is TRBJ1-3 and V is TRBV10-3; a weak D match, TRBD1 (6 bases). The CDR3 covers 14 residues. The germline V gene has CDR1 ENHRY and CDR2 SYGVKD. V was pared by 6 bases and J by 0 bases, with 9 bases between. The CDR3 loop is CAIRPGDSGNTIYF. The CDR3 nucleotides read TGTGCCATCAGGCCAGGGGACTCTGGAAACACCATATATTTT.

This clonotype was counted between two and nine times. V is TRBV5-1 and J is TRBJ2-2; no clear D gene. CDR3 size: 15 residues. With 4 bases removed from V and 6 bases from J, the gap between germline ends came to 16 bases. Germline CDR1 reads SGHRS; CDR2 reads YFSETQ. CDR3 sequence: CASSSVEPGPGELFF. Written as DNA, the CDR3 is TGCGCCAGCAGCAGTGTGGAGCCCGGGCCCGGGGAGCTGTTTTTT.

The V and J genes are TRBV20-1 and TRBJ1-6; TRBD1 might be the D (6 bases). CDR3 length: 15 amino acids. The V and J ends lost 4 bases and 4 bases respectively, with 14 bases between them. Germline values: CDR1 DFQATT, CDR2 SNEGSKA (reference sequence). CDR3 bases: TGCAGTGCTAAGAGGACGGGACAATATAATTCACCCCTCCACTTT. It is translated as CSAKRTGQYNSPLHF.

This clonotype was recorded many times. This chain connects TRBV11-2 to TRBJ2-5; 8 bases match TRBD2. V lost 1 base and J lost 3; bases outside the gene matches: 7. The CDR3 runs to 16 residues. CDR1 and CDR2 (germline): SGHAT, FQNNGV. The CDR3 spells CASSLGRRGGKETQYF. The CDR3 DNA is TGTGCCAGCAGCTTAGGACGACGGGGGGGCAAAGAGACCCAGTACTTC.

The chain recombines TRBV30 with TRBJ2-2; 10 bases align to TRBD1. Trimming removed 5 bases from V and 6 bases from J; junction bases left unmatched: 0. The CDR3 consists of 12 residues. CDR1 and CDR2 (germline): GTSNPN, SVGIG (reference sequence). CDR3: CAWGQGAGELFF. Written as DNA, the CDR3 is TGTGCCTGGGGACAGGGGGCCGGGGAGCTGTTTTTT.

Many counts were recorded for this clonotype. The chain couples TRBV20-1 to TRBJ2-7, with 9 bases identical to TRBD2. Germline trimming cut 1 base from V and 0 bases from J; bases unmatched to any gene: 1. The CDR3 runs 14 residues. CDR1 and CDR2 (germline): DFQATT, SNEGSKA (reference sequence). CDR3 DNA sequence: TGCAGTGCTAGAGGACTAGCGGACTCCTACGAGCAGTACTTC. Its protein product is CSARGLADSYEQYF.